This T cell receptor beta chain derives from a study of shared clonotypes between healthy human individuals. Study-wide background: Every donor yielded three CD4 naive, three CD4 memory, two CD8 naive and one CD8 memory plate.

This clone was detected once. This CDR3 spans 16 amino acids. V was pared by 0 bases and J by 3 bases, with 14 bases between. Germline V gene lookup returns CDR1 KGHSH and CDR2 LQKENI. Replicate PCRs for sorted subsets used 200 ng DNA; this equaled about 30,000 T cell genomes. In the original workflow: ImmunoSEQ supplied junction-only sequences lacking quality scores, so filtering was different. The data were produced by immunoSEQ multiplex PCR, yet TCRdb's version contains in-frame clones alone and is incomplete. Clone size and the V and J calls come from that table; the DNA yielded D and trimming. Found here are over 2 million clones, around 92% of them singletons; the top ten hold 0.3% to 0.45%. Negatively enriched CD4+ T cells were divided by CD45RA into naive and memory.

Sample: naive CD4+ T cells from PBMCs. Subset reported: CD45RA+ positively selected. The sequence was obtained from a man aged 18 to 29 in good health. Some clones in this sample may be carry-over from other donors' samples. The chain recombines TRBV18 with TRBJ2-5; D might be TRBD2 (7 bases). CDR3 in DNA: TGTGCCAGCTCACCACCTTCGTCGGGGGGCAAAGAGACCCAGTACTTC. Its translation is CASSPPSSGGKETQYF.